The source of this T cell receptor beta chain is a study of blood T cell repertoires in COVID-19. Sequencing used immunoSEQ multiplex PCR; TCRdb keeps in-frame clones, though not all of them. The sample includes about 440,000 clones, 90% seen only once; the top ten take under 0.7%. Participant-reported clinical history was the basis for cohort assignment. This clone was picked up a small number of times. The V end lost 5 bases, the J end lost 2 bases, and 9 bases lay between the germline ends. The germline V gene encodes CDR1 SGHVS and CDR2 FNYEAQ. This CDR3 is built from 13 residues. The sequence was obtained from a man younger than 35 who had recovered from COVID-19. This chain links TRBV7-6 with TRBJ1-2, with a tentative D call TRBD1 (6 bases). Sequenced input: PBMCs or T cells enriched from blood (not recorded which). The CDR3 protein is CASSPGQNYGYTF. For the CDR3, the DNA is TGTGCCAGCAGCCCGGGACAAAACTATGGCTACACCTTC.